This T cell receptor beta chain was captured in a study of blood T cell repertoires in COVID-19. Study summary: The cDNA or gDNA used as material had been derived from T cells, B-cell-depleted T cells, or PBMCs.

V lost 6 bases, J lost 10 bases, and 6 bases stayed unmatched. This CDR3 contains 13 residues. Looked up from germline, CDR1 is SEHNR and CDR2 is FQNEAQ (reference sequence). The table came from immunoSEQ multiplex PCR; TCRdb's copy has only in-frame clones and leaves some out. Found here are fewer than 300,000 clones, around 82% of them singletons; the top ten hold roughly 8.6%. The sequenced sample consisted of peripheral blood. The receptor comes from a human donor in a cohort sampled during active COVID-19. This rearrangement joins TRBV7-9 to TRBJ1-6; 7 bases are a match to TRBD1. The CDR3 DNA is TGTGCCAGCAGGCCGGAACAGGGGTCACCCCTCCACTTT. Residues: CASRPEQGSPLHF. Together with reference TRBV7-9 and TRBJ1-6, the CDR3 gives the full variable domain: DTGVSQNPRHKITKRGQNVTFRCDPISEHNRLYWYRQTLGQGPEFLTYFQNEAQLEKSRLLSDRFSAERPKGSFSTLEIQRTEQGDSAMYLCASRPEQGSPLHFGNGTRLTVT.